This TCR beta chain was found in a study of blood T cell repertoires in COVID-19. Looked up from germline, CDR1 is SNHLY and CDR2 is FYNNEI. This CDR3 has 12 residues. V was pared by 2 bases and J by 6 bases, with 5 bases between. Profiling relied on immunoSEQ multiplex PCR, and the TCRdb table lists in-frame clones only, not all of them. The sample shows under 150,000 clones, 81% of them seen only once. This clone ranks as medium-sized. The sample taken for sequencing was peripheral blood. This clonotype was obtained from a man between 50 and 59 years old with acute or convalescent COVID-19. The V and J genes are TRBV2 and TRBJ1-5, with D unresolved. CDR3 in amino acids: CASSESSQPQHF. The CDR3 DNA is TGTGCCAGCAGTGAAAGTAGTCAGCCCCAGCATTTT. Combining the CDR3 with reference TRBV2 and TRBJ1-5 gives the whole variable domain EPEVTQTPSHQVTQMGQEVILRCVPISNHLYFYWYRQILGQKVEFLVSFYNNEISEKSEIFDDQFSVERPDGSNFTLKIRSTKLEDSAMYFCASSESSQPQHFGDGTRLSIL.